This T cell receptor (beta chain) comes out of a study of T cell repertoires in cytomegalovirus infection. About the research overall: Well-studied HLA-B-restricted CMV epitopes were used in the study alongside recently identified HLA-C-restricted ones. CMV infection together with matching HLA type was indicated by public TCR beta signatures.

TCRdb analysed the reads with MiXCR anew, one entry per CDR3 protein. The sample lists roughly 730,000 distinct CDR3 sequences, 33% occurring once. Regarding the study as a whole: Identification of carriers of CMV plus the relevant HLA was achieved through cumulative public TCR beta family frequency. HLA-C-restricted CMV clonotypes gave the most frequent clonotype in two of eight donors.

On this clonotype itself: Its specificity is not known.

Germline V gene lookup returns CDR1 SGHVT and CDR2 SQSDAQ. V was trimmed by 7 bases and J by 2 bases, leaving 15 bases between them. The CDR3 consists of 14 residues. The specimen comprised cultured PBMCs, sampled from culture after CMV antigen stimulation. The source is a human donor in good health (CMV status not recorded). Some clones in this sample may be carry-over from other donors' samples. The V and J genes are TRBV7-4 and TRBJ2-7, with D possibly being TRBD1 or TRBD2 (6 bases each). The CDR3 DNA reads TGTGCCAGCACCCAAGGGGGGTTTCCCTACGAGCAGTACTTC. This sequence encodes CASTQGGFPYEQYF. Supplemented by reference TRBV7-4 and TRBJ2-7, the full variable domain reads GAGVSQSPRYKVAKRGRDVALRCDSISGHVTLYWYRQTLGQGSEVLTYSQSDAQRDKSGRPSGRFSAERPERSVSTLKIQRTEQGDSAVYLCASTQGGFPYEQYFGPGTRLTVT.